This entry describes one T cell receptor (beta chain). As yet, its antigen is unknown. 60 Vbeta and 13 Jbeta primers were used in PCR. Study processing details: Later work found 80 million or so unique TCR beta chains, with 9.5 million to 11 million shared. Profiled with immunoSEQ multiplex PCR; TCRdb holds only in-frame clones, not every one. For V, J and clone size, that table is used; D and trimming come from the DNA. The repertoire holds approximately 210,000 clones, with roughly 77% as singletons. This sample was included in a study of cytomegalovirus exposure and HLA in healthy donors. Broader study findings: The investigators catalogued 164 TCR beta chains as cytomegalovirus-associated. Later, an analysis showed that TCR beta chains associated with HLA were more clonally expanded than others that were equally common. A later analysis found TCR association rates differed by HLA locus, highest for DRB1 and lowest for HLA-C.

Germline lookup yields CDR1 MNHEY and CDR2 SVGAGI. CDR3 length equals 15 residues. V was clipped by 0 bases and J by 6 bases, with 12 bases between them. This clonotype was sampled from a male donor in good health and CMV-seropositive. The material sequenced was PBMCs. The chain is built from TRBV6-5 and TRBJ2-4; maybe TRBD2 (6 bases). CDR3 residues: CASSYSGGGGNIQYF. CDR3 bases: TGTGCCAGCAGTTACTCGGGTGGGGGAGGAAACATTCAGTACTTC.